Listed below are T cell receptor beta chains from one sample, sequenced in a study of blood T cell repertoires in COVID-19. Produced via immunoSEQ multiplex PCR; TCRdb's table is partial and in-frame only. The sample includes around 30,000 clones, about 87% seen only once; the top ten take 12%. Sequenced input: peripheral blood. The receptors stem from a human donor in a cohort sampled during active COVID-19. The donor label of this sample is uncertain. CDR3s include the opening cysteine and the closing phenylalanine or tryptophan. D genes are given only for firm matches. Not every row has a clone size; where given, it reads once, few, many or a size class.

TGTGCCAGCAGTATGAGGGATAATTCACCCCTCCACTTT	CASSMRDNSPLHF	TRBJ1-6	13	.	TRBV6-5	.
TGTGCCTGGAGTAAGAGCTCCTACAATGAGCAGTTCTTC	CAWSKSSYNEQFF	TRBJ2-1	13	.	TRBV30	once
TGTGCCATCTCGACAGGGTATGGCAATTCACCCCTCCACTTT	CAISTGYGNSPLHF	TRBJ1-6	14	TRBD1	TRBV10-3	few
TGCGCCAGCAGCTTGAGACTCGGGACAGGGAGGGAGCAGTACTTC	CASSLRLGTGREQYF	TRBJ2-7	15	TRBD1	TRBV5-1	few
TGTGCCAGCAGCTTCGGGACTGTCTCTGGAAACACCATATATTTT	CASSFGTVSGNTIYF	TRBJ1-3	15	.	TRBV3-1/TRBV3-2	.
TGCGCCAGCAGCCGAGCCCGGACTAGCGGGACTTACAATGAGCAGTTCTTC	CASSRARTSGTYNEQFF	TRBJ2-1	17	TRBD2	TRBV4-1	.
TGTGCCAGCAGCTCGACCCCGGACAGGTACGCTGAAGCTTTCTTT	CASSSTPDRYAEAFF	TRBJ1-1	15	TRBD1	TRBV5-6	once
TGTGCCAGCAGCCCGGAGTTTTCGTCCTACGAGCAGTACTTC	CASSPEFSSYEQYF	TRBJ2-7	14	.	TRBV7-2	.
TGTGCCAGCAGCTTAAGTACTAGCGGTTACAATGAGCAGTTCTTC	CASSLSTSGYNEQFF	TRBJ2-1	15	TRBD2	TRBV5-5	.
TGTGCCAGCAGCTCCCAGCCGGGAGGAGAGACCCAGTACTTC	CASSSQPGGETQYF	TRBJ2-5	14	TRBD2	TRBV7-6	.
TGCGCCAGCAGCCAAGATCGGGGGGCTGCAACTAATGAAAAACTGTTTTTT	CASSQDRGAATNEKLFF	TRBJ1-4	17	.	TRBV4-1	once
TGTGCCAGCAGCTTAGAGGGGACACTGAACACCGGGGAGCTGTTTTTT	CASSLEGTLNTGELFF	TRBJ2-2	16	.	TRBV7-3	.
TGTGCCAGCAGCTTAGACTCCACAGGGCACAATGAGCAGTTCTTC	CASSLDSTGHNEQFF	TRBJ2-1	15	.	TRBV7-9	medium-sized
TGTGCCAGCACTCAGGGGAGGGGTCTCACCGGGGAGCTGTTTTTT	CASTQGRGLTGELFF	TRBJ2-2	15	.	TRBV6-5	few
TGCGCCAGCAGCTTAACAGGGGACTATGGCTACACCTTC	CASSLTGDYGYTF	TRBJ1-2	13	TRBD1	TRBV5-1	.
TGTGCCAGCAGTTGGGGACAGAATAATGAAAAACTGTTTTTT	CASSWGQNNEKLFF	TRBJ1-4	14	TRBD1	TRBV28	.
TGTGCCAGCAGTCTCGCGGGGGGGAGGATCCAAGAGACCCAGTACTTC	CASSLAGGRIQETQYF	TRBJ2-5	16	TRBD2	TRBV13	once
TGTGCCAGCAGCCAAACCTCGGTCGAGGAAGCTTTCTTT	CASSQTSVEEAFF	TRBJ1-1	13	.	TRBV3-1/TRBV3-2	few
TGTGCCAGCAGTGTCTTGACTAGCGGGAATGTAGATACGCAGTATTTT	CASSVLTSGNVDTQYF	TRBJ2-3	16	TRBD2	TRBV25-1	.
TGTGCCAGCAGCCCGCAGGGTGTAACTGAAGCTTTCTTT	CASSPQGVTEAFF	TRBJ1-1	13	.	TRBV5-4	.
TGTGCCAGCAGCTTGGGGGAGGACGAGCAGTACTTC	CASSLGEDEQYF	TRBJ2-7	12	.	TRBV5-4	few
TGCGCCAGCAGCTTGGGTCGGCAGGGGGAGAATCAGCCCCAGCATTTT	CASSLGRQGENQPQHF	TRBJ1-5	16	TRBD1	TRBV5-1	.
TGTGCCAGCAGCTTGGCCCCAGGGGGCAGTTCTGGCTACACCTTC	CASSLAPGGSSGYTF	TRBJ1-2	15	TRBD1	TRBV5-4	once
TGTGCCAGCAGCGCAAGGGTTCTGGGGGCCGGCACCGGGGAGCTGTTTTTT	CASSARVLGAGTGELFF	TRBJ2-2	17	.	TRBV9	.
TGTGCCTGCAGACAGGGGTTGCGTTCACCCCTCCACTTT	CACRQGLRSPLHF	TRBJ1-6	13	TRBD1	TRBV19	.
TGTGCCAGCAGCCCGGGGTGGGCCCGAGTTAACTATGGCTACACCTTC	CASSPGWARVNYGYTF	TRBJ1-2	16	.	TRBV6-6	.
TGTGCCAGCAGGGGTGGGGGCCTACTAAATTCACCCCTCCACTTT	CASRGGGLLNSPLHF	TRBJ1-6	15	.	TRBV28	.
TGTGCCAGCAGCCCAGGGGGGAACACCATATATTTT	CASSPGGNTIYF	TRBJ1-3	12	TRBD1	TRBV9	.
TGTGCCAGCAGTGCAGGACTAGGCGGGGAGCTGTTTTTT	CASSAGLGGELFF	TRBJ2-2	13	TRBD2	TRBV27	.
TGTGCCAGCAGGTGGAGCGACGGTCAATACGAGCAGTACTTC	CASRWSDGQYEQYF	TRBJ2-7	14	.	TRBV28	.
TGTGCCAGCAGCTTAGTTTCAGCGGGAGGGAGGAGCTCCTACAATGAGCAGTTCTTC	CASSLVSAGGRSSYNEQFF	TRBJ2-1	19	TRBD2	TRBV7-2	.
TGCGCCAGCAGCCAAGCGGGACTCAGCTTGGGGGAGCTGTTTTTT	CASSQAGLSLGELFF	TRBJ2-2	15	.	TRBV4-1	once
TGTGCCAGTAGTAAATTACAGGGAAACACTGAAGCTTTCTTT	CASSKLQGNTEAFF	TRBJ1-1	14	.	TRBV19	.
TGTGCCAGCACCTCAGGGGGCTCCTACAATGAGCAGTTCTTC	CASTSGGSYNEQFF	TRBJ2-1	14	TRBD1	TRBV9	.
TGCGCCAGCAGCCAAGGAACAGGGTCTCCGGAGGCAGGAGAGCTGTTTTTT	CASSQGTGSPEAGELFF	TRBJ2-2	17	.	TRBV4-1	.
TGTGCCAGCAGCCCCAGGCGCGGAGGGTACGAGCAGTACTTC	CASSPRRGGYEQYF	TRBJ2-7	14	.	TRBV6-6	.
TGTGCCAGCAGTACTACGAGCTCCTACAATGAGCAGTTCTTC	CASSTTSSYNEQFF	TRBJ2-1	14	.	TRBV3-1/TRBV3-2	.
TGTGCCAGCGTGGCTGAGCGGGCCACCAATACGCAGTATTTT	CASVAERATNTQYF	TRBJ2-3	14	.	TRBV2	.
TGCGCCAGCAGCCCCCTTGGAGGACAGGGGGCGGTTAGCTCCTATAATTCACCCCTCCACTTT	CASSPLGGQGAVSSYNSPLHF	TRBJ1-6	21	TRBD1	TRBV5-1	.
TGTGCCAGCAGCCAAGGGACTAGCGGGAAAAGCACAGATACGCAGTATTTT	CASSQGTSGKSTDTQYF	TRBJ2-3	17	TRBD2	TRBV3-1/TRBV3-2	.
TGTGCCAGCAGTCCCCAGGGCGTTAAGGGCAACAATCAGCCCCAGCATTTT	CASSPQGVKGNNQPQHF	TRBJ1-5	17	.	TRBV27	once
TGCGCCAGCAGCCAACAAAGAGGCGGAGGCTCCTACAATGAGCAGTTCTTC	CASSQQRGGGSYNEQFF	TRBJ2-1	17	.	TRBV4-1	.
TGTGCCAGCAGTTACGGGGGGGCGAACACTGAAGCTTTCTTT	CASSYGGANTEAFF	TRBJ1-1	14	.	TRBV6-5	.
TGTGCCAGCAGCTCCGGACTAGCGGGACCTTGGGAGTACTTC	CASSSGLAGPWEYF	TRBJ2-7	14	TRBD2	TRBV11-2	.
TGTGCCAGCAGCCAGGGGACAGTTTCATTGGGAATCTATGGCTACACCTTC	CASSQGTVSLGIYGYTF	TRBJ1-2	17	TRBD1	TRBV3-1/TRBV3-2	.
TGTGCCAGCAGGTTGGACAGGAACTATGGCTACACCTTC	CASRLDRNYGYTF	TRBJ1-2	13	TRBD1	TRBV2	.
TGTGCCAGCTCACCGCAGGGCGGTGCTGCTGGCTACACCTTC	CASSPQGGAAGYTF	TRBJ1-2	14	.	TRBV18	.
TGTGCCAGCAGTTTGGCGGCCATCTGGTACTTC	CASSLAAIWYF	TRBJ2-7	11	.	TRBV28	.
TGTGCCACCAGCACAGGACAGGGGAGATCACCCCTCCACTTT	CATSTGQGRSPLHF	TRBJ1-6	14	TRBD1	TRBV15	.
TGTGCCAGCAGCTACCGGACTAGGGCTGAGGAGACCCAGTACTTC	CASSYRTRAEETQYF	TRBJ2-5	15	TRBD2	TRBV11-3	.